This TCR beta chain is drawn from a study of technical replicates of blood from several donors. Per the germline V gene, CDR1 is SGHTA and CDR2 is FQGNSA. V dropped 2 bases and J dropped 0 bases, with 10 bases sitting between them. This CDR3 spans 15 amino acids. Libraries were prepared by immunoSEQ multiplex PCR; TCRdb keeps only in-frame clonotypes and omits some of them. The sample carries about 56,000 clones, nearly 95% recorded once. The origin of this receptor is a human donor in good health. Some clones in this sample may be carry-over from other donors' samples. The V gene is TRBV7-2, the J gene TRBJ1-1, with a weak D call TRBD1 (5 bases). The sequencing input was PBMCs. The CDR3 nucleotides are TGTGCCAGCAGCTTACAGGGCCGGGTGAACACTGAAGCTTTCTTT. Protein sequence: CASSLQGRVNTEAFF.